Each of the 24 T cell receptor beta chains below was sequenced from the same sample in a study of T cells in Graves' hyperthyroidism and ophthalmopathy. It was RNA transcripts that yielded the amplified TCR beta CDR3 regions. The study used the HTBI primer set for a first-round RT-PCR of the TCR CDR3. TCRdb reprocessed the multiplex PCR reads with MiXCR, giving one entry per CDR3 protein. The data hold around 400,000 distinct CDR3 sequences, with 25% observed a single time. The sample taken for sequencing was blood. Receptor source: a man in his fifties with Graves' hyperthyroidism.

This clonotype showed up many times. The rearrangement joins TRBV28 to TRBJ2-3; 10 nucleotides line up with TRBD2. The junction had 8 bases not matched to a gene; V was cut back by 5 bases and J by 3 bases. CDR3 length equals 16 residues. Germline assignment: CDR1 MDHEN and CDR2 SYDVKM. CDR3 in DNA: TGTGCCAGCAGTGGGGTTGGGACTAGCGAAACAGATACGCAGTATTTT. Its protein product is CASSGVGTSETDTQYF.

This clonotype was picked up a small number of times. This chain joins TRBV19 and TRBJ1-1, with 7 nucleotides matching TRBD1. V was pared by 6 bases and J by 7 bases, with 11 bases of the junction left unmatched. In germline, CDR1 is LNHDA, CDR2 SQIVND (reference sequence). CDR3 length: 14 amino acids. CDR3 nucleotides: TGTGCCAGTAGGGTGACAGGGAATAAAGGTGAAGCTTTCTTT. Translating it yields CASRVTGNKGEAFF.

The CDR3 DNA is TGCAGCCCACAACTGGCGGGAGAGACCCAGTACTTC. Amino acid sequence: CSPQLAGETQYF. This rearrangement joins TRBV29-1 to TRBJ2-5, with D maybe TRBD2 (5 bases). Trimming took off 8 bases at V and 4 bases at J, with 14 bases between the two ends. There are 12 residues in the CDR3. Looked up from germline, CDR1 is SQVTM and CDR2 is ANQGSEA.

This clonotype was observed a few times. This chain joins TRBV10-3 and TRBJ1-2, with 7 bases fitting TRBD1. From germline, CDR1 is ENHRY and CDR2 SYGVKD. This CDR3 has 12 residues. V lost 6 bases, J lost 6 bases, and 4 bases stayed unmatched. The CDR3 loop reads CAIRRDRHGYTF. The DNA of the CDR3 is TGTGCCATCAGGAGGGACAGACATGGCTACACCTTC.

This chain connects TRBV7-6 to TRBJ1-6, with 9 bases matching TRBD1. The CDR3 consists of 18 residues. CDR1 is SGHVS and CDR2 is FNYEAQ in the germline V gene. With V trimmed by 3 bases and J by 6 bases, 12 bases remained unmatched. The CDR3 loop is CASSLDSQGASGNSPLHF. DNA for the CDR3: TGTGCCAGCAGCTTGGACTCACAGGGGGCATCGGGTAATTCACCCCTCCACTTT.

This rearrangement joins TRBV19 to TRBJ2-1; D call uncertain. This CDR3 region has 13 residues. CDR1 and CDR2 from the germline V gene are LNHDA and SQIVND (reference sequence). V was clipped by 1 base and J by 8 bases, with 9 bases between them. Written as DNA, the CDR3 is TGTGCCAGTAGTATAGCCCGCTTGGATGAGCAGTTCTTC. As protein: CASSIARLDEQFF.

The V call is TRBV6-1, the J call TRBJ2-1; TRBD2 is a possible D gene (5 bases). The V end lost 5 bases, the J end lost 2 bases, and 13 bases lay between the germline ends. The CDR3 totals 15 residues. Germline CDR1 reads MNHNS; CDR2 reads SASEGT. CDR3 bases: TGTGCCAGCAGTTCCTTAGCGTCTACCTACAATGAGCAGTTCTTC. The encoded protein is CASSSLASTYNEQFF.

This clonotype was recorded at least ten times. The V call is TRBV2, the J call TRBJ2-7, with 7 bases lining up with TRBD2. The V and J ends lost 0 bases and 2 bases, in that order; junction bases with no gene match: 4. This CDR3 region has 15 residues. Germline CDR1 is SNHLY and CDR2 is FYNNEI. CDR3 coding DNA: TGTGCCAGCAGTGAAGCGAGACTAGCAACCTACGAGCAGTACTTC. This translates into CASSEARLATYEQYF.

This clonotype was observed many times. The genes are TRBV3-1 and TRBJ2-1; TRBD2 agrees at 9 bases. Trimming took 5 bases from V and 4 from J; bases not matched to a gene: 12. Germline CDR1 LGHDT, CDR2 YNNKEL (reference sequence). The CDR3 is 17 residues long. In DNA form, the CDR3 reads TGTGCCAGCAGCTGGGGGCTAGCGGGATCTGGGTACAATGAGCAGTTCTTC. Translated, it gives CASSWGLAGSGYNEQFF.

A single count supports this clonotype. This may come from a read error, since a much larger clone is one base off. The genes are TRBV20-1 and TRBJ2-7, with TRBD1 as a possible D gene (6 bases). Germline V gene sequence: CDR1 DFQATT, CDR2 SNEGSKA (reference sequence). The CDR3 consists of 16 residues. Trimming removed 5 bases from V and 1 base from J, with 21 bases in between. The DNA of the CDR3 is TGCAGTGCTCGCTCACCCGGGACATATCTGTCCTACGAGCAGTACTTC. Translation: CSARSPGTYLSYEQYF.

This clonotype came up a few times. V gene TRBV2 combines with J gene TRBJ2-6; D is unclear. Germline CDR1 and CDR2: SNHLY and FYNNEI. The CDR3 totals 14 residues. V was clipped by 6 bases and J by 0 bases, with 6 bases between them. CDR3 DNA sequence: TGTGCCAGCAGGGGTAGCTCTGGGGCCAACGTCCTGACTTTC. This encodes CASRGSSGANVLTF.

This chain links TRBV19 with TRBJ1-5; maybe TRBD1 (5 bases). V dropped 5 bases and J dropped 1 base, with 9 bases sitting between them. This CDR3 has 14 amino acids. Germline values: CDR1 LNHDA, CDR2 SQIVND (reference sequence). The CDR3, as DNA: TGTGCCAGTAGTGGGCAGGGCAGCAATCAGCCCCAGCATTTT. It yields the protein CASSGQGSNQPQHF. Drawing the rest from reference TRBV19 and TRBJ1-5, the complete variable domain is DGGITQSPKYLFRKEGQNVTLSCEQNLNHDAMYWYRQDPGQGLRLIYYSQIVNDFQKGDIAEGYSVSREKKESFPLTVTSAQKNPTAFYLCASSGQGSNQPQHFGDGTRLSIL.

This clonotype appeared many times. The J gene is TRBJ2-1, the V gene TRBV2; TRBD1 agrees at 10 bases. V was pared by 7 bases and J by 6 bases, with 9 bases of the junction left unmatched. Germline V lookup: CDR1 SNHLY, CDR2 FYNNEI. The CDR3 is 15 residues long. The CDR3 loop is CASTRGQGRSNEQFF. CDR3 coding DNA: TGTGCCAGCACAAGGGGACAGGGGAGGTCCAATGAGCAGTTCTTC.

Only one count was recorded for this clonotype. The chain recombines TRBV5-1 with TRBJ2-1; 8 bases map to TRBD2. Losses at the gene ends were 4 bases for V and 7 bases for J; bases not matched to a gene: 16. Germline V gene data show CDR1 as SGHRS and CDR2 as YFSETQ. The CDR3 extends over 17 amino acids. CDR3 amino acids: CASSLTLRREGKNEQFF. CDR3 bases: TGCGCCAGCAGCCTAACGTTACGCCGGGAGGGCAAAAATGAGCAGTTCTTC.

There are a few counts of this clonotype. The J gene is TRBJ2-2, the V gene TRBV4-2; tentatively, D is TRBD1 (8 bases). V lost 6 bases and J lost 4, with 15 bases in between. The germline CDR1 and CDR2 sequences are LGHNA and YNFKEQ. CDR3 size: 15 residues. The CDR3: CASSVTGEGTGELFF. The CDR3 coding sequence is TGTGCCAGCAGTGTGACAGGGGAGGGCACCGGGGAGCTGTTTTTT.

The chain joins TRBV28 to TRBJ2-7; either TRBD1 or TRBD2 may fit D (5 bases each). Per germline, CDR1 MDHEN and CDR2 SYDVKM. The CDR3 is 12 residues long. V lost 5 bases to trimming and J lost 3 bases, with 8 bases between them. CDR3 amino acids: CASSRDVYEQYF. CDR3 nucleotides: TGTGCCAGCAGTAGGGACGTCTACGAGCAGTACTTC.

This rearrangement joins TRBV3-1 to TRBJ2-4; the match to TRBD2 covers 13 bases. The V segment lost 1 base and the J segment 1 base; nucleotides outside the gene matches: 13. The germline V gene encodes CDR1 LGHDT and CDR2 YNNKEL (reference sequence). This CDR3 contains 21 residues. CDR3 sequence (DNA): TGTGCCAGCAGCCAAGTGCCTCGACTAGCGGGAGGTCGGGAGGCCAAAAACATTCAGTACTTC. Amino acid sequence: CASSQVPRLAGGREAKNIQYF.

This clonotype has only a few counts. V and J are TRBV6-1 and TRBJ2-3; 8 positions agree with TRBD2. The germline CDR1 and CDR2 sequences are MNHNS and SASEGT. The CDR3 spans 18 residues. Trimming cost V 6 bases and J 1 base; bases outside gene matches: 15. CDR3 nucleotide sequence: TGTGCCAGCAGCCCCCGCCCCCGGGAGGGCCGAGGCACAGATACGCAGTATTTT. This sequence encodes CASSPRPREGRGTDTQYF.

The chain carries TRBV13 and TRBJ1-5, with D unresolved. Germline V gene sequence: CDR1 PRHDT, CDR2 FYEKMQ (reference sequence). The CDR3 consists of 12 residues. Trimming stripped 1 base from V and 7 bases from J, with 5 bases between. The CDR3, as DNA: TGTGCCAGCAGCTTAGTAAACCAGCCCCAGCATTTT. Residues: CASSLVNQPQHF.

This clonotype was observed a handful of times. V gene TRBV20-1 combines with J gene TRBJ2-3; D ambiguous. This CDR3 is 14 amino acids long. Germline lookup yields CDR1 DFQATT and CDR2 SNEGSKA (reference sequence). The V end was cut by 1 base, the J end by 2 bases, with 10 bases between. The CDR3 DNA reads TGCAGTGCTAGAGTAGAGTTGGACACAGATACGCAGTATTTT. Its protein is CSARVELDTDTQYF.

The chain carries TRBV20-1 and TRBJ2-7; 13 bases match TRBD2. The germline V gene encodes CDR1 DFQATT and CDR2 SNEGSKA (reference sequence). J lost 7 bases, V lost 0 bases, and 3 bases had no gene match. The CDR3 covers 14 residues. The CDR3 DNA follows: TGCAGTGCTAGAGAACTAGCGGGAGGGCCTGAGCAGTACTTC. Protein product: CSARELAGGPEQYF.

On this clonotype itself: Sequence at one end of the junction differs from germline and may be a read error. This chain uses TRBV5-1 with TRBJ2-1, with D hard to call. CDR3 size: 16 residues. Germline lookup yields CDR1 SGHRS and CDR2 YFSETQ. Here the CDR3 reads CASSPATVGKNNEQFF. CDR3 in DNA: TGTGCCAGCAGCCCGGCCACCGTGGGCAAAAACAATGAGCAGTTCTTC.

This chain joins TRBV5-4 and TRBJ2-5, with unresolved D. This CDR3 is built from 13 residues. Germline V CDR1 and CDR2: SGHNT, YYREEE (reference sequence). Trimming took 4 bases from V and 3 from J, leaving 10 bases between them. CDR3 nucleotides: TGTGCCAGCAGCCGAAGTAGGGAAGAGACCCAGTACTTC. It is translated as CASSRSREETQYF.

This chain joins TRBV27 and TRBJ2-1; 12 bases agree with TRBD1. The J segment lost 1 base and the V segment lost 4 bases, leaving 8 bases of the junction unmatched. Germline values: CDR1 MNHEY, CDR2 SMNVEV (reference sequence). The CDR3 has 18 amino acids. The CDR3 coding sequence is TGTGCCAGCAGTTCCGGGACAGGGGGCCAAAATTCCTACAATGAGCAGTTCTTC. Translating gives CASSSGTGGQNSYNEQFF.